This is a list of T cell receptor beta chains from one sample in a study of T cells in tuberculosis. Assay used: immunoSEQ multiplex PCR; TCRdb lists only in-frame clones, some missing. The table records 25,000 to 35,000 clones, under 95% of them present only once. Sequenced material: PBMCs, taken at tuberculosis diagnosis. All receptors derive from an adult with tuberculosis. Some clones in this sample may be carry-over from other donors' samples. Each CDR3 is given without its conserved first and last residue.

CDR3 length: 16
V gene: TRBV7-6
J gene: TRBJ1-3
CDR3 protein: ASSLLPGTGGNENTIY

CDR3 length: 11
V gene: TRBV15
J gene: TRBJ2-1
CDR3 protein: ATSRDLGGEQF

CDR3 length: 13
V gene: TRBV6-1
J gene: TRBJ2-2
CDR3 protein: ASRGDRVVTGELF

CDR3 length: 13
V gene: TRBV10-3
J gene: TRBJ2-3
CDR3 protein: AIRPGLAVSDTQY

CDR3 length: 12
V gene: TRBV27
J gene: TRBJ2-7
CDR3 protein: ASSLTQSGAEQY

CDR3 length: 14
V gene: TRBV4-2
J gene: TRBJ1-6
CDR3 protein: ASSQGGQQYNSPLH

CDR3 length: 12
V gene: TRBV5-1
J gene: TRBJ2-1
CDR3 protein: ASRGQPVLDEQF

CDR3 length: 12
V gene: TRBV5-4
J gene: TRBJ2-7
CDR3 protein: ASSLTGRSYEQY

CDR3 length: 13
V gene: TRBV7-9
J gene: TRBJ1-5
CDR3 protein: ASSPRGLGNQPQH

CDR3 length: 15
V gene: TRBV4-1
J gene: TRBJ2-1
CDR3 protein: ASSQMPAGATGDEQF

CDR3 length: 11
V gene: TRBV19
J gene: TRBJ1-1
CDR3 protein: ASSPSSGGEAF

CDR3 length: 17
V gene: TRBV7-8
J gene: TRBJ2-3
CDR3 protein: ASSLARRLAGDNTDTQY

CDR3 length: 14
V gene: TRBV27
J gene: TRBJ2-3
CDR3 protein: ASSLRGTGGRDTQY

CDR3 length: 13
V gene: TRBV19
J gene: TRBJ2-4
CDR3 protein: ASSKERRIKNIQY

CDR3 length: 13
V gene: TRBV19
J gene: TRBJ2-7
CDR3 protein: ASSIDGRGTYEQY

CDR3 length: 14
V gene: TRBV18
J gene: TRBJ1-1
CDR3 protein: ASSPSRDNLNTEAF

CDR3 length: 15
V gene: TRBV4-1
J gene: TRBJ2-3
CDR3 protein: ASSRRLAGRDTDTQY

CDR3 length: 14
V gene: TRBV19
J gene: TRBJ1-5
CDR3 protein: ASSPHRGVSNQPQH

CDR3 length: 13
V gene: TRBV7-2
J gene: TRBJ1-6
CDR3 protein: ASSLGLNYNSPLH

CDR3 length: 12
V gene: TRBV5-1
J gene: TRBJ2-2
CDR3 protein: ASSPQGSPGELF